A single sample is the source of the 7 T cell receptor beta chains below, sequenced in a study of shared clonotypes between healthy human individuals. Libraries were prepared by immunoSEQ multiplex PCR; TCRdb keeps only in-frame clonotypes and omits some of them. The sample includes fewer than 550,000 clones, about 80% of them seen just once. Input material: PBMCs. The receptor source for this set is a woman in her thirties or forties in good health. Some clones in this sample may be carry-over from other donors' samples.

The chain links TRBV28 to TRBJ2-3; 10 bases agree with TRBD2. The CDR3 is 15 residues long. Germline V CDR1 and CDR2: MDHEN, SYDVKM. Unmatched junction bases numbered 5, after V lost 5 bases and J lost 3 bases. CDR3 DNA sequence: TGTGCCAGCAGTCAGAGCGGGAGGGGGACAGATACGCAGTATTTT. This translates into CASSQSGRGTDTQYF.

The V call is TRBV18, the J call TRBJ2-2; D is undetermined. The CDR3 is 15 amino acids. Germline V gene lookup returns CDR1 KGHSH and CDR2 LQKENI. V lost 5 bases and J lost 5, with 15 bases in between. This chain's CDR3 is CASSSIPDSTGELFF. CDR3 sequence (DNA): TGTGCCAGCTCATCTATCCCCGACTCGACCGGGGAGCTGTTTTTT.

This chain connects TRBV2 to TRBJ2-3, with D possibly being TRBD2 (5 bases). There are 15 residues in the CDR3. Trimming pared 6 bases from V and 0 bases from J, leaving 13 bases between. Germline CDR1 SNHLY, CDR2 FYNNEI. The CDR3 loop reads CASSFGIPSTDTQYF. CDR3 nucleotides: TGTGCCAGCAGCTTCGGGATCCCAAGCACAGATACGCAGTATTTT.

This chain links TRBV18 with TRBJ2-1; 7 bases agree with TRBD1. Per the germline V gene, CDR1 is KGHSH and CDR2 is LQKENI. This CDR3 comprises 16 residues. After removal of 2 bases from V and 0 bases from J, the junction contained 4 bases not matched to a gene. The DNA for the CDR3 is TGTGCCAGCTCACCAAGAGACAGGGCCTCCTACAATGAGCAGTTCTTC. It translates to CASSPRDRASYNEQFF.

V is TRBV6-6 and J is TRBJ1-2; D is ambiguous. The CDR3 extends over 12 amino acids. V lost 0 bases to trimming and J lost 8 bases, with 7 bases between them. Germline CDR1 and CDR2: MNHNY and SVGAGI (reference sequence). The CDR3 DNA sequence: TGTGCCAGCAGTTACTCGTTGGGAGGCTACACCTTC. Its protein is CASSYSLGGYTF.

V usage is TRBV6-6 and J usage is TRBJ2-1; a possible D gene is TRBD1 (5 bases). From germline, CDR1 is MNHNY and CDR2 SVGAGI (reference sequence). Deletions cut 2 bases from V and 1 base from J, with 12 bases between. This CDR3 is 16 amino acids long. CDR3 sequence (DNA): TGTGCCAGCAGTTACCTAGGGGCAAAGTCCTACAATGAGCAGTTCTTC. This sequence encodes CASSYLGAKSYNEQFF.

V usage is TRBV11-3 and J usage is TRBJ2-7; D not certain. This CDR3 has 15 residues. Germline CDR1 SGHNT, CDR2 YENEEA. V lost 2 bases to trimming and J lost 2 bases, with 13 bases between them. CDR3 coding DNA: TGTGCCAGCAGCTTACGATGGGCCCAAACCTACGAGCAGTACTTC. This sequence encodes CASSLRWAQTYEQYF.